This TCR beta chain was observed in a study of Ad26.COV2.S vaccination and SARS-CoV-2 variants. Study-wide context: Ad26.COV2.S arm of COV1001 included the donor. Study observations and caveats: Post-vaccination spike-specific CD8+ and CD4+ T cell responses reportedly had substantial breadth.

Treatment given: about 20 received Ad26.COV2.S at low or high dose, single or two shots; 5 received placebo; per-sample allocation not given. Sample collection was performed on day 63 after the first vaccine or placebo injection. Trimming cost V 2 bases and J 3 bases, with 11 bases left between them. Per germline, CDR1 MNHEY and CDR2 SMNVEV (reference sequence). The CDR3 loop spans 14 amino acids. Clones were read by immunoSEQ multiplex PCR, and TCRdb kept only the in-frame ones, dropping some. The sample lists roughly 380,000 clones, more than 75% occurring once. Note on this clone: What it binds is unknown.

V and J are TRBV27 and TRBJ2-7, with D unclear. The sequence came from a person between 18 and 65 years old who received the Ad26.COV2.S COVID-19 vaccine or a placebo. The sample here was peripheral blood, taken in a trial of Ad26.COV2.S vaccine versus placebo. CDR3 DNA: TGTGCCAGCAGTTTACAACGGTCCCACTACGAGCAGTACTTC. This gives the protein CASSLQRSHYEQYF.